This T cell receptor (beta chain) appears in the sequencing data of a study of T cell repertoires in cytomegalovirus infection. Background on the study: The study used recently identified HLA-C-restricted and well-studied HLA-B-restricted CMV epitopes. Study results and limitations: Accumulated public TCR beta family frequency recognized individuals carrying CMV together with the relevant HLA. Dominating the ex vivo response were HLA-C-restricted CMV-specific TCR beta clonotypes.

To note about this clonotype: Its cognate antigen is unknown.

MiXCR was run by TCRdb on the reads, yielding one entry per CDR3 protein. Here the sample spans around 770,000 distinct CDR3 sequences, around 29% being singletons. Losses at the gene ends were 0 bases for V and 3 bases for J; bases not matched to a gene: 11. CDR3 size: 18 residues. Germline CDR1 MGHRA, CDR2 YSYEKL. The receptor comes from a human donor in good health (CMV status not recorded). Some clones in this sample may be carry-over from other donors' samples. The sequenced sample was cultured CD8+ T cells from PBMCs, obtained from culture after CMV antigen stimulation. The rearrangement uses TRBV4-1 and TRBJ2-1; 7 bases are a match to TRBD2. The CDR3: CASSQDPPWGGDYNEQFF. Here the CDR3 DNA reads TGCGCCAGCAGCCAAGATCCCCCTTGGGGGGGGGACTACAATGAGCAGTTCTTC.